The T cell receptor (beta chain) described here comes from a study of T cell responses to AZD1222 COVID-19 vaccine. Note on this clone: Its specificity is unknown.

The germline V gene has CDR1 SGHDT and CDR2 YYEEEE. The V end was cut by 4 bases, the J end by 0 bases, with 10 bases between. The CDR3 covers 14 residues. Overall study findings and caveats: Once two AZD1222 doses were given, Spike-specific TCR breadth and depth went up. Among vaccine-associated CD4 TCRs, coverage spanned spike, with dominance at 160-218 and 743-854. Only six people who got AZD1222 tested seropositive at baseline.

The data were produced by immunoSEQ multiplex PCR, yet TCRdb's version contains in-frame clones alone and is incomplete. The sample yields more than 120,000 clones, about 93% seen once. The chain carries TRBV5-6 and TRBJ1-2, with TRBD1 as a possible D gene (6 bases). Sequences were derived from peripheral blood, sampled on day 0 of AZD1222 vaccination. This receptor was identified in an adult in good health. The CDR3 here is CASSPGQPNYGYTF. CDR3 DNA sequence: TGTGCCAGCAGCCCAGGACAGCCTAACTATGGCTACACCTTC.